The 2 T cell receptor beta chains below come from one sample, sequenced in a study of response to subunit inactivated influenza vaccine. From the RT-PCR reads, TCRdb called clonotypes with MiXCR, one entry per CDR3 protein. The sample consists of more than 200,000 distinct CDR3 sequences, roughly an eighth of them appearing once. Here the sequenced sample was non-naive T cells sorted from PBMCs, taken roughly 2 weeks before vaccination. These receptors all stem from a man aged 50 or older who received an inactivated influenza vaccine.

The CDR3, as DNA: TGCAGCGTTGTCCCCGTCAATGAGCAGTTCTTC. It codes for CSVVPVNEQFF. V gene TRBV29-1 combines with J gene TRBJ2-1; unclear D gene. There are 11 residues in the CDR3. The germline CDR1 and CDR2 sequences are SQVTM and ANQGSEA. Trimming removed 4 bases from V and 6 bases from J, with 7 bases in between.

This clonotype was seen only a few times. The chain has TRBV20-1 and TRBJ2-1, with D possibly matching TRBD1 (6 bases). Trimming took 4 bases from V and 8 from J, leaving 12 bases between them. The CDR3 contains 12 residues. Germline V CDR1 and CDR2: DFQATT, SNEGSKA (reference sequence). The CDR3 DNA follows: TGCAGTGCTACCCCCAGGGGTCATGAGCAGTTCTTC. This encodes CSATPRGHEQFF.